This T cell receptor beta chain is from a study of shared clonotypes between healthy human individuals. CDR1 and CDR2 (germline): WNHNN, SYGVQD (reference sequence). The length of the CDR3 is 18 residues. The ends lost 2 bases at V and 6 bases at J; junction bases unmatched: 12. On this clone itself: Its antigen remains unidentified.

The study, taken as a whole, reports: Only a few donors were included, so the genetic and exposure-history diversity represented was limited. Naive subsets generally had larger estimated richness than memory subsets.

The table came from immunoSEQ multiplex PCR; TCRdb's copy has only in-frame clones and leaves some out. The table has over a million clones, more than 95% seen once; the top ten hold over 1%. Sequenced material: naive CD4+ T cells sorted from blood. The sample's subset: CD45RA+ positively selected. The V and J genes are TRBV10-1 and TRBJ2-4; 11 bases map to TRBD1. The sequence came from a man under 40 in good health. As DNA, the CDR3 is TGCGCCAGCAGTGAGGGTCCGCCGGGGACAGGGGGAGGAAACATTCAGTACTTC. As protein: CASSEGPPGTGGGNIQYF.